This TCR beta chain was obtained from a study of blood T cell repertoires in COVID-19. This CDR3 region has 14 residues. Germline V gene lookup returns CDR1 LGHDT and CDR2 YNNKEL (reference sequence). Unmatched junction bases numbered 6, after V lost 5 bases and J lost 7 bases. Authors' data handling: Researchers report that nucleated cell counts were estimated from reference gene primer amplification. Libraries were prepared by immunoSEQ multiplex PCR; TCRdb keeps only in-frame clonotypes and omits some of them. D and trimming come from the DNA, and the V and J calls and clone size come from that table. The table shows some 140,000 clones, with roughly 83% occurring only once.

The specimen was peripheral blood. The chain uses TRBV3-1 (or the pseudogene TRBV3-2) and TRBJ1-2; 11 bases are shared with TRBD1. The TCR comes from a woman aged 60 to 75 with COVID-19, enrolled during active disease. This chain's CDR3 is CASSFGQGAGGYTF. CDR3 in DNA: TGTGCCAGCAGCTTTGGACAGGGGGCCGGTGGCTACACCTTC.